One sample yielded the 13 T cell receptor beta chains listed below, sequenced in a study of response to subunit inactivated influenza vaccine. One entry per CDR3 protein, called by TCRdb with MiXCR from the RT-PCR reads. The sample lists around 470,000 distinct CDR3 sequences, around 7.9% seen once, with 13% in the top ten. Material: PBMCs from blood, obtained around 25 months after vaccination. All receptors derive from a man between 50 and 69 years old who received an inactivated influenza vaccine.

This rearrangement joins TRBV20-1 to TRBJ2-7, with D unclear. Germline CDR1 is DFQATT and CDR2 is SNEGSKA (reference sequence). The CDR3 is 15 residues long. V was clipped by 0 bases and J by 3 bases, with 15 bases between them. In nucleotides, the CDR3 is TGCAGTGCTAGAGACGTGAAGACCCCCATCTACGAGCAGTACTTC. Translating gives CSARDVKTPIYEQYF.

A few counts support this clonotype. The chain links TRBV20-1 to TRBJ1-2, with 9 nucleotides matching TRBD1. This CDR3 has 13 residues. The V gene end was trimmed by 5 bases and the J gene end by 7 bases; junction bases not matched to a gene: 8. From germline, CDR1 is DFQATT and CDR2 SNEGSKA (reference sequence). The CDR3 spells CSASSDRGGGYTF. The CDR3 bases are TGCAGTGCTTCCTCGGACAGGGGAGGTGGCTACACCTTC.

In this sample, this clonotype turned up many times. Here the CDR3 reads CASSQRYNEQFF. In DNA, the CDR3 is TGTGCCAGCAGCCAAAGATATAATGAGCAGTTCTTC. The V and J genes are TRBV3-1 and TRBJ2-1; D ambiguous. The CDR3 consists of 12 residues. The germline V and J ends were trimmed by 2 bases and 7 bases, with 6 bases remaining between them. The germline V gene encodes CDR1 LGHDT and CDR2 YNNKEL (reference sequence).

This clonotype came up a few times. This sequence joins TRBV5-1 and TRBJ2-7; TRBD2 agrees at 8 bases. V lost 6 bases, J lost 1 base, and 9 bases stayed unmatched. This CDR3 comprises 15 residues. Per the germline V gene, CDR1 is SGHRS and CDR2 is YFSETQ. The CDR3 sequence is CASTFHSGGSYEQYF. Written as DNA, the CDR3 is TGCGCCAGCACCTTCCACAGCGGGGGATCCTACGAGCAGTACTTC.

This clonotype occurred a few times. The rearrangement uses TRBV5-6 and TRBJ2-7, with 7 positions matching TRBD1. Germline V gives CDR1 SGHDT, CDR2 YYEEEE. The CDR3 loop spans 14 amino acids. V trimming: 5 bases; J trimming: 2 bases; junction bases outside the gene matches: 7. The CDR3, as DNA: TGTGCCAGCAGTCGGGACAGCAACACCTACGAGCAGTACTTC. It is translated as CASSRDSNTYEQYF.

The chain combines TRBV4-3 with TRBJ2-7, with 11 bases that match TRBD2. The CDR3 consists of 15 residues. The germline CDR1 and CDR2 sequences are LGHNA and YSLEER. J lost 3 bases, V lost 1 base, and 2 bases had no gene match. CDR3 sequence: CASSQVLAGDYEQYF. CDR3 coding DNA: TGCGCCAGCAGCCAAGTACTAGCGGGAGACTACGAGCAGTACTTC.

This clonotype has a handful of counts. This chain joins TRBV29-1 and TRBJ1-4; D remains ambiguous. Germline V gives CDR1 SQVTM, CDR2 ANQGSEA. V lost 4 bases to trimming and J lost 3 bases, with 12 bases between them. The length of the CDR3 is 14 residues. The CDR3, as DNA: TGCAGCGTTGTGTTGGCCAGATCTAATGAAAAACTGTTTTTT. It encodes CSVVLARSNEKLFF.

This clonotype was recorded at least ten times. This chain links TRBV12-3 or TRBV12-4 with TRBJ2-1; D is unclear. The CDR3 extends over 13 amino acids. V lost 1 base, J lost 4 bases, and 5 bases lay in between. CDR3 coding DNA: TGTGCCAGCAGTTTAGGGGATTACAATGAGCAGTTCTTC. Translated: CASSLGDYNEQFF.

This clonotype was seen repeatedly, ten times or more. V and J are TRBV3-1 and TRBJ2-6; TRBD2 is a possible D gene (5 bases). Germline CDR1 and CDR2: LGHDT and YNNKEL (reference sequence). Trimming stripped 0 bases from V and 1 base from J, with 10 bases between. This CDR3 is built from 17 residues. The CDR3 DNA reads TGTGCCAGCAGCCAAGATGAGGGTCCTTCTGGGGCCAACGTCCTGACTTTC. Translating gives CASSQDEGPSGANVLTF.

V usage is TRBV20-1 and J usage is TRBJ2-3; 10 positions match TRBD2. The V segment lost 5 bases and the J segment 2 bases; nucleotides outside the gene matches: 4. The germline V gene has CDR1 DFQATT and CDR2 SNEGSKA (reference sequence). This CDR3 has 14 residues. CDR3 sequence: CSADGTSDTDTQYF. The CDR3 DNA follows: TGCAGTGCTGACGGGACTAGCGACACAGATACGCAGTATTTT.

This clonotype was counted many times. CDR3 DNA: TGTGCCAGCAGCCAAGTTGCTAGCGGGGGGACAGATACGCAGTATTTT. Protein product: CASSQVASGGTDTQYF. This sequence joins TRBV4-2 and TRBJ2-3, with TRBD2 matching over 11 bases. The length of the CDR3 is 16 residues. V gave up 1 base and J gave up 3 bases; unmatched junction bases: 3. Germline CDR1 is LGHNA and CDR2 is YNFKEQ.

About this clonotype itself: A much more abundant neighbour one base away suggests this may be a read error. The rearrangement joins TRBV7-8 to TRBJ2-1; D call uncertain. Germline lookup yields CDR1 SGHVS and CDR2 FQNEAQ. There are 15 residues in the CDR3. The CDR3 DNA follows: TGTGCCAGCAGCTTAGGTTCGACGGTTTACATTGAGCAGTTCTTC. Translation gives CASSLGSTVYIEQFF.

This clonotype was seen more than once but under ten times. The chain employs TRBV20-1 and TRBJ2-5; perhaps TRBD1 as D (5 bases). The CDR3 consists of 15 residues. From germline, CDR1 is DFQATT and CDR2 SNEGSKA (reference sequence). V shed 6 bases and J shed 7 bases, with 24 bases lying between them. CDR3 DNA sequence: TGCAGTGCACCGAACCGTGGGCAGGGCCGGCGGACCCAGTACTTC. Protein: CSAPNRGQGRRTQYF.